This is a list of T cell receptor beta chains from one sample in a study of T cells in Graves' hyperthyroidism and ophthalmopathy. TCRdb redid the calling of the multiplex PCR reads with MiXCR, one entry per CDR3 protein. The sample has about half a million distinct CDR3 sequences; more than 15% are singletons. Sequenced input: blood. Receptor source: a woman aged 25-40 years with Graves' ophthalmopathy. Both conserved end residues are part of each CDR3. Each record gives: D gene, clone size, J gene, V gene, CDR3 DNA, CDR3 protein. D genes are given only for firm matches. The size of a clone is reported for some rows only, either as once, few or many, or as a class for expanded clones.

d_gene: TRBD2; abundance: -; j_gene: TRBJ2-1; v_gene: TRBV30; CDR3nt: TGTGCCGGAGGGACTAGCGGGGGGGCGGAGCAGTTCTTC; CDR3aa: CAGGTSGGAEQFF
d_gene: TRBD1; abundance: many; j_gene: TRBJ2-5; v_gene: TRBV20-1; CDR3nt: TGCAGTGCTAGAGGACAGGGCCAAGAGACCCAGTACTTC; CDR3aa: CSARGQGQETQYF
d_gene: TRBD1; abundance: -; j_gene: TRBJ2-7; v_gene: TRBV4-1; CDR3nt: TGCGCCAGCAGCCAAGTGGGACAGGCAACCAACGAGCAGTACTTC; CDR3aa: CASSQVGQATNEQYF
d_gene: -; abundance: -; j_gene: TRBJ1-1; v_gene: TRBV29-1; CDR3nt: TGCAGCGTTGAGCGTTTGGGGGGACGGATGAACACTGAAGCTTTCTTT; CDR3aa: CSVERLGGRMNTEAFF
d_gene: -; abundance: many; j_gene: TRBJ2-1; v_gene: TRBV28; CDR3nt: TGTGCCAGCAGTTTCGGTCGGGGCCCGAGCTCCTACAATGAGCAGTTCTTC; CDR3aa: CASSFGRGPSSYNEQFF
d_gene: -; abundance: many; j_gene: TRBJ1-1; v_gene: TRBV7-3; CDR3nt: TGTGCCAGCAGCTTAAGCGGGAGGGGGGCGGACACTGAAGCTTTCTTT; CDR3aa: CASSLSGRGADTEAFF
d_gene: -; abundance: many; j_gene: TRBJ1-1; v_gene: TRBV2; CDR3nt: TGTGCCAGCAGTCGGGATCACCCTTCGAACACTGAAGCTTTCTTT; CDR3aa: CASSRDHPSNTEAFF
d_gene: -; abundance: many; j_gene: TRBJ2-1; v_gene: TRBV7-9; CDR3nt: TGTGCCAGCAGCTTACCAGGGCACATCTACAATGAGCAGTTCTTC; CDR3aa: CASSLPGHIYNEQFF
d_gene: -; abundance: many; j_gene: TRBJ1-5; v_gene: TRBV12-3/TRBV12-4; CDR3nt: TGTGCCAGCAGTAATAGGGGCAATCAGCCCCAGCATTTT; CDR3aa: CASSNRGNQPQHF
d_gene: -; abundance: -; j_gene: TRBJ2-7; v_gene: TRBV9; CDR3nt: TGTGCCAGCAGCTCCCGACAGGTCCCTTACGAGCAGTACTTC; CDR3aa: CASSSRQVPYEQYF
d_gene: -; abundance: many; j_gene: TRBJ2-1; v_gene: TRBV12-3/TRBV12-4; CDR3nt: TGTGCCAGCAGTTTCGGCCGCCCAAATGAGCAGTTCTTC; CDR3aa: CASSFGRPNEQFF
d_gene: TRBD1; abundance: many; j_gene: TRBJ1-2; v_gene: TRBV12-3/TRBV12-4; CDR3nt: TGTGCCAGCAGTTTCGACAAGTGGACAGGGGATGGCTACACCTTC; CDR3aa: CASSFDKWTGDGYTF
d_gene: TRBD2; abundance: -; j_gene: TRBJ2-7; v_gene: TRBV7-9; CDR3nt: TGTGCCAGCAGTCACGGACTAGCGGAGTTGTACTACGAGCAGTACTTC; CDR3aa: CASSHGLAELYYEQYF
d_gene: -; abundance: many; j_gene: TRBJ1-5; v_gene: TRBV6-2/TRBV6-3; CDR3nt: TGTGCCAGCAGTCCTACCCCAGAGAATCAGCCCCAGCATTTT; CDR3aa: CASSPTPENQPQHF
d_gene: -; abundance: -; j_gene: TRBJ2-5; v_gene: TRBV5-1; CDR3nt: TGCGCCAGCAGCTTGGCCGGAGCTAGCCAAGAGACCCAGTACTTC; CDR3aa: CASSLAGASQETQYF
d_gene: -; abundance: few; j_gene: TRBJ1-1; v_gene: TRBV20-1; CDR3nt: TGCAGTGCTGCCCTCACCATGAACACTGAAGCTTTCTTT; CDR3aa: CSAALTMNTEAFF
d_gene: -; abundance: few; j_gene: TRBJ2-1; v_gene: TRBV9; CDR3nt: TGTGCCAGCAGCGTAGACGACGAACTAGCTGCGGGAACTGAGCAGTTCTTC; CDR3aa: CASSVDDELAAGTEQFF
d_gene: TRBD1; abundance: -; j_gene: TRBJ2-1; v_gene: TRBV6-1; CDR3nt: TGTGCCAGCAGCGCAAGCTTCGGACAGGAATACAATGAGCAGTTCTTC; CDR3aa: CASSASFGQEYNEQFF
d_gene: TRBD2; abundance: few; j_gene: TRBJ2-7; v_gene: TRBV20-1; CDR3nt: TGCAGTGCTAGAGGTGGGACTAGCGGGAGGGGAGACTACGAGCAGTACTTC; CDR3aa: CSARGGTSGRGDYEQYF
d_gene: TRBD1; abundance: -; j_gene: TRBJ2-7; v_gene: TRBV18; CDR3nt: TGTGCCAGCTCACCACCGGGGACAGGAGACGAGCAGTACTTC; CDR3aa: CASSPPGTGDEQYF
d_gene: TRBD2; abundance: many; j_gene: TRBJ2-5; v_gene: TRBV24-1; CDR3nt: TGTGCCACCAGTGATACACGGACTAGCGGGACCCAAGAGACCCAGTACTTC; CDR3aa: CATSDTRTSGTQETQYF
d_gene: -; abundance: many; j_gene: TRBJ2-1; v_gene: TRBV30; CDR3nt: TGTGCCTGGAGTTGGGGGGCCGTCTACAATGAGCAGTTCTTC; CDR3aa: CAWSWGAVYNEQFF
d_gene: -; abundance: -; j_gene: TRBJ2-7; v_gene: TRBV18; CDR3nt: TGTGCCAGCAGCTTCCCGACTAGTTCCTACGAGCAGTACTTC; CDR3aa: CASSFPTSSYEQYF
d_gene: TRBD1; abundance: many; j_gene: TRBJ1-1; v_gene: TRBV3-1; CDR3nt: TGTGCCAGCAGAGGGACAGAGAACACTGAAGCTTTCTTT; CDR3aa: CASRGTENTEAFF
d_gene: -; abundance: few; j_gene: TRBJ1-5; v_gene: TRBV25-1; CDR3nt: TGTGCCAGCAGTGTGTCGGGGGCGAATCAGCCCCAGCATTTT; CDR3aa: CASSVSGANQPQHF